Here is one T cell receptor (beta chain) with its context. The CDR3 covers 11 residues. Germline V CDR1 and CDR2: SGHRS, YFSETQ. V lost 5 bases, J lost 10 bases, and 10 bases lay in between. The data originate from a study of blood T cell repertoires in COVID-19. In the original processing: Using reference gene primer amplification, nucleated cell counts were estimated. Method: immunoSEQ multiplex PCR; TCRdb's copy keeps in-frame clones and lacks some. V, J and clone size are those of that table, while D and trimming were read from the DNA. Altogether 310,000 or so clones are present, 86% being singletons, with the ten largest covering over 2%.

What was sequenced was peripheral blood. This TCR was recovered from a woman aged 25 to 39 who had recovered from COVID-19. This chain links TRBV5-1 with TRBJ1-3; D not certain. The CDR3 here is CASSSLGTIYF. For the CDR3, the DNA is TGCGCCAGCAGTTCCCTCGGGACCATATATTTT.